This T cell receptor beta chain was profiled in a study of blood T cell repertoires in COVID-19. The wider study: The United States, Italy and Spain provided the acute and convalescent COVID-19 samples.

Looked up from germline, CDR1 is SGHRS and CDR2 is YFSETQ. The CDR3 is 17 residues long. V dropped 4 bases and J dropped 0 bases, with 18 bases sitting between them. Original analysis: For nucleated cells, counts were estimated from reference gene primer amplification. Here immunoSEQ multiplex PCR was the method, and the copy in TCRdb shows in-frame clones only, minus some. The V and J calls and the clone size are those of that table, but D and trimming were determined from the DNA. In the table there are some 27,000 clones, roughly 87% of which are singletons. This chain links TRBV5-1 with TRBJ2-3; a possible D gene is TRBD2 (6 bases). The clonotype originates from a human donor in a cohort sampled during active COVID-19. Sequenced material: peripheral blood. CDR3 residues: CASSTGVLAESTDTQYF. As DNA, the CDR3 is TGCGCCAGCAGCACGGGGGTCCTAGCTGAAAGCACAGATACGCAGTATTTT.